A single T cell receptor beta chain is shown here with its context. As yet, its antigen is unknown. The data belong to a study of monozygotic twins with inflammatory bowel disease. Study-level results: Patients got different immunosuppressive treatments, which may have made their repertoires more variable.

TCRdb reanalyzed the 5' RACE reads, giving one entry per CDR3 protein sequence and no DNA. The table for this sample gives 200,000 to 250,000 distinct CDR3 sequences. Sequences were obtained from blood. The TCR comes from a human donor with ulcerative colitis or Crohn's disease, or a healthy co-twin of an affected twin (not recorded which).

The CDR3 region is CASSPGLVRETQYF. The chain combines TRBV5-6 with TRBJ2-5; the D call of TRBD2 rests on TCRdb alone, since no DNA is present to check it. There are 14 residues in the CDR3. CDR1 SGHDT and CDR2 YYEEEE come from the germline V gene.